Listed here are 3 T cell receptor beta chains from one sample, sequenced in a study of blood T cell repertoires in COVID-19. Generated by immunoSEQ multiplex PCR, the TCRdb table keeps only in-frame clones and is missing some. The table lists some 150,000 clones, roughly 87% of them singletons, with more than 7.5% in the top ten. The specimen sequenced was peripheral blood. These receptors were obtained from a woman in her 70s with acute or convalescent COVID-19.

The V gene is TRBV7-2, the J gene TRBJ2-1; tentative D call: TRBD2 (6 bases). This CDR3 contains 12 residues. Germline V gives CDR1 SGHTA, CDR2 FQGNSA. Between the trimmed V and J ends, which lost 1 base and 9 bases, there was a span of 7 bases. For the CDR3, the DNA is TGTGCCAGCAGCTTAGAGCGGGTTGAGCAGTTCTTC. It yields the protein CASSLERVEQFF. Using reference TRBV7-2 and TRBJ2-1 for the parts outside the CDR3, the full variable domain is GAGVSQSPSNKVTEKGKDVELRCDPISGHTALYWYRQSLGQGLEFLIYFQGNSAPDKSGLPSDRFSAERTGGSVSTLTIQRTQQEDSAVYLCASSLERVEQFFGPGTRLTVL.

The rearrangement joins TRBV7-2 to TRBJ2-1, with D possibly being TRBD1 (5 bases). The CDR3 sequence is 14 residues long. Germline loops: CDR1 SGHTA, CDR2 FQGNSA. Deletions cut 5 bases from V and 6 bases from J, with 14 bases between. The CDR3 here is CASSPRQRINEQFF. CDR3 sequence (DNA): TGTGCCAGCAGCCCACGACAGAGAATCAATGAGCAGTTCTTC.

V and J are TRBV6-2 or TRBV6-3 and TRBJ2-1, with 14 positions matching TRBD2. Germline CDR1 MNHEY, CDR2 SVGEGT. V shed 0 bases, J shed 12 bases, and the junction held 10 bases outside the gene matches. The CDR3 has 17 residues. The CDR3 here is CASSYSTSGGALFVQFF. DNA of the CDR3: TGTGCCAGCAGTTACTCGACTAGCGGGGGGGCCCTCTTTGTGCAGTTCTTC.